A single sample gave rise to the 32 T cell receptor beta chains below, sequenced in a study of spatial heterogeneity in lung cancer. As for time point: sample taken at primary tumor resection. One entry per CDR3 protein, called by TCRdb with MiXCR from the 5' RACE reads. Here the sample spans about 5,700 distinct CDR3 sequences, around 15% being singletons. Their antigen targets remain unknown. Study-level findings and limits: Mutation counts in tumors were tracked by counts of expanded intratumoral alpha and beta TCRs.

Source: lung tumor tissue, taken at surgery. The receptors derive from a male donor with early-stage non-small cell lung cancer.

In its sample, this clonotype was seen a few times. This chain joins TRBV28 and TRBJ2-2, with unresolved D. Germline lookup yields CDR1 MDHEN and CDR2 SYDVKM. V lost 1 base and J lost 3, with 9 bases in between. This CDR3 is 15 amino acids long. The CDR3 sequence is CASSLSMGYTGELFF. CDR3 nucleotides: TGTGCCAGCAGTTTATCTATGGGATACACCGGGGAGCTGTTTTTT.

This clonotype is categorized as medium-sized. The CDR3 is CASGDRGEKLFF. Here the CDR3 DNA reads TGTGCCAGCGGGGACAGGGGCGAAAAACTGTTTTTT. The V gene is TRBV27, the J gene TRBJ1-4; 10 bases align to TRBD1. Looked up from germline, CDR1 is MNHEY and CDR2 is SMNVEV (reference sequence). This CDR3 region has 12 residues. The ends lost 8 bases at V and 8 bases at J; junction bases unmatched: 2.

This clonotype is deemed medium-sized (0.01 to 0.1%). The CDR3 protein is CASSVEGPEPQHF. CDR3 sequence (DNA): TGTGCCAGCAGCGTAGAGGGTCCGGAGCCCCAGCATTTT. The chain is built from TRBV9 and TRBJ1-5; D not certain. CDR3 size: 13 residues. Germline V lookup: CDR1 SGDLS, CDR2 YYNGEE. Trimming cost V 0 bases and J 8 bases, with 9 bases left between them.

Relative to its sample, this clonotype is medium-sized (0.01 to 0.1%). This chain connects TRBV6-6 to TRBJ1-5; no firm D call. The CDR3 totals 14 residues. Germline CDR1 reads MNHNY; CDR2 reads SVGAGI (reference sequence). Trimming took 5 bases from V and 0 from J, leaving 8 bases between them. CDR3 sequence reads: CASSPVDSNQPQHF. The CDR3 coding sequence is TGTGCCAGCAGTCCCGTTGATAGCAATCAGCCCCAGCATTTT.

The chain uses TRBV7-2 and TRBJ2-1, with D unresolved. Deletions cut 1 base from V and 5 bases from J, with 6 bases between. In germline, CDR1 is SGHTA, CDR2 FQGNSA. This CDR3 is 13 amino acids long. CDR3 amino acids: CASSLGQNNEQFF. CDR3 nucleotide sequence: TGTGCCAGCAGCTTAGGGCAAAACAATGAGCAGTTCTTC.

This clonotype has only one observation. The chain combines TRBV28 with TRBJ2-7, with D possibly matching TRBD2 (5 bases). The V and J ends lost 8 bases and 3 bases respectively, with 14 bases between them. The CDR3 contains 13 residues. Germline CDR1 reads MDHEN; CDR2 reads SYDVKM. CDR3 region: CASGLERHYEQYF. Written as DNA, the CDR3 is TGTGCCAGCGGACTCGAGAGACACTACGAGCAGTACTTC.

This clonotype counts as medium-sized (0.01 to 0.1%). The rearrangement uses TRBV29-1 and TRBJ1-1; D not certain. There are 12 residues in the CDR3. V lost 7 bases to trimming and J lost 3 bases, with 12 bases between them. Germline V gives CDR1 SQVTM, CDR2 ANQGSEA. The CDR3 protein is CSAVSWDTEAFF. The CDR3 DNA is TGCAGCGCCGTATCCTGGGACACTGAAGCTTTCTTT.

By its share, this clonotype is medium-sized. The chain carries TRBV7-8 and TRBJ2-5; 8 nucleotides align to TRBD2. Germline V gene sequence: CDR1 SGHVS, CDR2 FQNEAQ. The CDR3 has 16 residues. V lost 5 bases and J lost 1; bases outside the gene matches: 9. CDR3 region: CASSPTWRGVQETQYF. CDR3 in DNA: TGTGCCAGCAGCCCGACTTGGCGGGGGGTCCAAGAGACCCAGTACTTC.

This chain uses TRBV29-1 with TRBJ2-3, with unresolved D. The V end lost 5 bases, the J end lost 1 base, and 4 bases lay between the germline ends. The CDR3 has 11 residues. Per the germline V gene, CDR1 is SQVTM and CDR2 is ANQGSEA. The CDR3 here is CSVLRTDTQYF. In DNA form, the CDR3 reads TGCAGCGTTCTCCGCACAGATACGCAGTATTTT.

The J gene is TRBJ2-7, the V gene TRBV11-2; D is possibly TRBD2 (5 bases). Germline V gives CDR1 SGHAT, CDR2 FQNNGV. V was pared by 2 bases and J by 3 bases, with 11 bases between. The CDR3 spans 14 residues. The CDR3 protein is CASSLLTGNYEQYF. The CDR3 nucleotides are TGTGCCAGCAGCTTACTGACCGGGAACTACGAGCAGTACTTC.

This clonotype was counted only a few times. V is TRBV11-1 and J is TRBJ1-1; 7 bases match TRBD1. Looked up from germline, CDR1 is SGHAT and CDR2 is FQDESV (reference sequence). The CDR3 is 15 residues long. Unmatched junction bases numbered 15, after V lost 7 bases and J lost 7 bases. The DNA for the CDR3 is TGTGCCAGCACCACGGAAACCAGACAGGGTGGTGAAGCTTTCTTT. As protein: CASTTETRQGGEAFF.

In its sample, this clonotype was seen many times. The CDR3 nucleotides are TGTGCCAGCAGTGTCGGGTTCGAGCAGTACTTC. It is translated as CASSVGFEQYF. The chain has TRBV2 and TRBJ2-7; D gene ambiguous. This CDR3 region has 11 residues. The V end was cut by 4 bases, the J end by 6 bases, with 7 bases between. CDR1 and CDR2 (germline): SNHLY, FYNNEI.

In this sample, this clonotype is medium-sized. The chain employs TRBV12-3 or TRBV12-4 and TRBJ2-5, with D possibly matching TRBD1 (7 bases). This CDR3 comprises 21 residues. The ends were cut back, 5 bases at V and 5 bases at J, with 36 bases in the middle. The CDR3 DNA follows: TGTGCCAGCAGTCCCCTTGGATGGCAGGGGGGCGAGTGGCTACTCCGGGAGACCCAGTACTTC. This sequence encodes CASSPLGWQGGEWLLRETQYF.

V gene TRBV6-5 combines with J gene TRBJ2-1, with 12 bases aligning to TRBD2. The CDR3 is made up of 14 amino acids. CDR1 is MNHEY, CDR2 SVGAGI, per germline. V shed 6 bases, J shed 7 bases, and the junction held 4 bases outside the gene matches. The CDR3 coding sequence is TGTGCCAGCAGACTAGCGGGGGGCCCGAATGAGCAGTTCTTC. Amino acid sequence: CASRLAGGPNEQFF.

This chain joins TRBV29-1 and TRBJ2-5; a weak D match, TRBD1 (7 bases). V was shortened by 4 bases and J by 3 bases, with 15 bases between the two germline ends. The germline V gene has CDR1 SQVTM and CDR2 ANQGSEA. The CDR3 covers 14 residues. CDR3: CSVVPGGLKETQYF. The CDR3 DNA is TGCAGCGTTGTCCCAGGGGGGCTAAAAGAGACCCAGTACTTC.

The chain recombines TRBV7-2 with TRBJ2-3, with TRBD2 identical over 7 bases. Germline V gives CDR1 SGHTA, CDR2 FQGNSA. There are 12 residues in the CDR3. J gave up 5 bases and V 4 bases, and 0 bases lay outside the gene matches. This CDR3 reads CASSWGGDTQYF. The CDR3 region has the DNA TGTGCCAGCAGCTGGGGGGGAGATACGCAGTATTTT.

This clonotype ranks as medium-sized (0.01 to 0.1%). The chain is built from TRBV20-1 and TRBJ2-1, with 13 bases matching TRBD2. The germline CDR1 and CDR2 sequences are DFQATT and SNEGSKA (reference sequence). V was pared by 6 bases and J by 10 bases, with 18 bases of the junction left unmatched. This CDR3 has 17 amino acids. Here the CDR3 DNA reads TGCAGTGCCGCCAATATCCTAGGACTAGCGGGAGTTGGAGAGCAGTTCTTC. The encoded protein is CSAANILGLAGVGEQFF.

This clonotype is medium-sized (0.01 to 0.1%) by share. The chain links TRBV6-1 to TRBJ2-7; a weak D match, TRBD1 (6 bases). The germline V gene encodes CDR1 MNHNS and CDR2 SASEGT. The CDR3 runs 12 residues. V was clipped by 4 bases and J by 3 bases, with 7 bases between them. In nucleotides, the CDR3 is TGTGCCAGCAGTGGGGACAACTACGAGCAGTACTTC. Its translation: CASSGDNYEQYF.

The chain uses TRBV24-1 and TRBJ2-5; D gene unclear. Deletions cut 6 bases from V and 4 bases from J, with 5 bases between. The germline V gene has CDR1 KGHDR and CDR2 SFDVKD. CDR3 length equals 11 residues. As DNA, the CDR3 is TGTGCCACCAGTCGAGGAGAGACCCAGTACTTC. Translation gives CATSRGETQYF.

CDR3: CASSTWTLYEQYF. Here the CDR3 DNA reads TGTGCCAGCAGTACATGGACACTCTACGAGCAGTACTTC. The chain uses TRBV6-2 or TRBV6-3 and TRBJ2-7; D might be TRBD1 (5 bases). V was pared by 5 bases and J by 3 bases, with 11 bases between. Germline V gene lookup returns CDR1 MNHEY and CDR2 SVGEGT. The CDR3 totals 13 residues.

By sample share, this clonotype is large. V gene TRBV27 combines with J gene TRBJ1-2, with 8 bases that match TRBD1. Germline V gives CDR1 MNHEY, CDR2 SMNVEV (reference sequence). The V and J ends lost 4 bases and 4 bases, in that order; junction bases with no gene match: 5. The CDR3 extends over 14 amino acids. The CDR3 region has the DNA TGTGCCAGCAGTTCAGGACAGGGCCTCTATGGCTACACCTTC. Protein product: CASSSGQGLYGYTF.

By proportion, this clonotype is medium-sized. The rearrangement joins TRBV6-6 to TRBJ2-1, with TRBD2 matching 13 bases. This CDR3 has 15 residues. Germline V lookup: CDR1 MNHNY, CDR2 SVGAGI (reference sequence). V was clipped by 2 bases and J by 9 bases; unmatched bases: 4. CDR3 DNA: TGTGCCAGCAGTTACGGGACTAGCGGGATCAGTGAGCAGTTCTTC. It codes for CASSYGTSGISEQFF.

This clonotype was found a few times. The chain links TRBV19 to TRBJ2-5; 9 bases align to TRBD2. With 6 bases clipped from V and 1 base from J, the junction kept 6 bases outside the gene matches. This CDR3 has 15 amino acids. CDR1 and CDR2 (germline): LNHDA, SQIVND (reference sequence). CDR3 sequence reads: CASSPTSGLQETQYF. CDR3 nucleotides: TGTGCCAGTAGCCCGACTAGCGGACTCCAAGAGACCCAGTACTTC.

V is TRBV7-9 and J is TRBJ2-1, with D perhaps assigned TRBD1 or TRBD2 (7 bases each). The germline gives CDR1 SEHNR, CDR2 FQNEAQ (reference sequence). Deletions cut 7 bases from V and 2 bases from J, with 27 bases between. The CDR3 covers 19 residues. CDR3 amino acids: CASIKDRRPSGGTYNEQFF. The CDR3, as DNA: TGTGCCAGCATCAAGGACAGGAGACCTAGCGGAGGGACCTACAATGAGCAGTTCTTC.

This clonotype is medium-sized within its sample. V is TRBV12-3 or TRBV12-4 and J is TRBJ1-1; D may be TRBD1 (6 bases). The CDR3 runs 13 residues. Trimming took off 5 bases at V and 6 bases at J, with 13 bases between the two ends. CDR3: CASSPQGRAEAFF. In DNA, the CDR3 is TGTGCCAGCAGTCCGCAGGGGAGAGCTGAAGCTTTCTTT.

This clonotype was recorded at least ten times. The rearrangement links TRBV9 to TRBJ1-4; 9 bases are shared with TRBD1. Per germline, CDR1 SGDLS and CDR2 YYNGEE. J lost 7 bases, V lost 0 bases, and 4 bases had no gene match. The CDR3 spans 15 residues. The CDR3 nucleotides are TGTGCCAGCAGCGTAGCCGGGACAGGGAGTGAAAAACTGTTTTTT. Translated: CASSVAGTGSEKLFF.

CDR3 DNA sequence: TGCGCCAGCAGCCAAGAAACAGGGTTCAATCAGCCCCAGCATTTT. Protein: CASSQETGFNQPQHF. This chain connects TRBV4-3 to TRBJ1-5; perhaps TRBD1 as D (6 bases). The CDR3 runs to 15 residues. The germline V gene has CDR1 LGHNA and CDR2 YSLEER. Trimming removed 0 bases at V and 3 bases at J, with 9 bases between.

This clonotype is medium-sized. The V gene is TRBV3-1, the J gene TRBJ2-2; 8 bases map to TRBD1. CDR3 length: 14 amino acids. Germline CDR1 reads LGHDT; CDR2 reads YNNKEL (reference sequence). V shed 3 bases and J 10 bases; nucleotides not matched to a gene: 7. The CDR3 DNA sequence: TGTGCCAGCAGCCAGGCGACAGGGGCAGTGGAGCTGTTTTTT. Translating gives CASSQATGAVELFF.

This clonotype is medium-sized (0.01 to 0.1%) within its sample. The V gene is TRBV2, the J gene TRBJ1-2, with D possibly TRBD1 on 5 matching bases. Germline assignment: CDR1 SNHLY and CDR2 FYNNEI. The CDR3 is 16 amino acids. The V end was cut by 1 base, the J end by 4 bases, with 16 bases between. The CDR3 DNA is TGTGCCAGCAGTGAAGAGCTGGTCCAGGGAGGCTATGGCTACACCTTC. Translation gives CASSEELVQGGYGYTF.

This clonotype was counted a few times. The V call is TRBV7-2, the J call TRBJ2-7, with D possibly being TRBD2 (5 bases). Germline V gene data show CDR1 as SGHTA and CDR2 as FQGNSA. The V and J ends lost 6 bases and 1 base respectively, with 13 bases between them. The CDR3 is made up of 14 amino acids. CDR3 loop: CASSIAHRSYEQYF. DNA for the CDR3: TGTGCCAGCAGTATAGCGCATCGTTCCTACGAGCAGTACTTC.

V gene TRBV20-1 combines with J gene TRBJ2-5, with 10 nucleotides matching TRBD2. Losses at the gene ends were 0 bases for V and 4 bases for J; bases not matched to a gene: 8. There are 16 residues in the CDR3. Per the germline V gene, CDR1 is DFQATT and CDR2 is SNEGSKA (reference sequence). Here the CDR3 reads CSARDLAGGAAETQYF. Written as DNA, the CDR3 is TGCAGTGCTAGAGATTTAGCGGGGGGCGCCGCAGAGACCCAGTACTTC.

This clonotype is classed as medium-sized. The V call is TRBV4-3, the J call TRBJ2-5; 8 bases align to TRBD1. V shed 6 bases, J shed 5 bases, and the junction held 8 bases outside the gene matches. This CDR3 has 14 amino acids. Germline CDR1 LGHNA, CDR2 YSLEER. The CDR3 protein is CASRKGQVRETQYF. CDR3 coding DNA: TGCGCCAGCAGAAAGGGACAGGTCAGGGAGACCCAGTACTTC.